The present entry profiles one TCR beta chain with its context. Its target is not known. Sequencing of TCR beta was undertaken in CD8+ and CD4+ T cells derived from blood. Controls were healthy donors chosen to match patients in age and sex. This sample was included in a study of CD8 T cells in Susac syndrome. With random hexamers, reverse transcription was performed on about 0.5 to 1 ug of RNA. The amplification used immunoSEQ multiplex PCR on TCR beta CDR3; it spanned 54 Vbeta and 13 Jbeta. TCRdb reprocessed the immunoSEQ multiplex PCR reads with MiXCR, giving one entry per CDR3 protein. The sample lists some 120,000 distinct CDR3 sequences; about 90% were seen once. Study-wide results and limits: Regarding the TCR sequencing and HLA analysis, the study admitted that a relatively small number of individuals were involved.

This TCR came from a human donor in good health. Sequencing was performed on CD4+ T cells from PBMCs.

The chain's CDR3 is CASSFGGRAEAFF. Here the CDR3 DNA reads TGTGCCAGCAGCTTCGGTGGGCGGGCTGAAGCTTTCTTT. The rearrangement joins TRBV7-3 to TRBJ1-1; D gene uncertain. Germline V CDR1 and CDR2: SGHTA, FQGTGA. V was pared by 3 bases and J by 6 bases, with 11 bases between. The CDR3 totals 13 residues.